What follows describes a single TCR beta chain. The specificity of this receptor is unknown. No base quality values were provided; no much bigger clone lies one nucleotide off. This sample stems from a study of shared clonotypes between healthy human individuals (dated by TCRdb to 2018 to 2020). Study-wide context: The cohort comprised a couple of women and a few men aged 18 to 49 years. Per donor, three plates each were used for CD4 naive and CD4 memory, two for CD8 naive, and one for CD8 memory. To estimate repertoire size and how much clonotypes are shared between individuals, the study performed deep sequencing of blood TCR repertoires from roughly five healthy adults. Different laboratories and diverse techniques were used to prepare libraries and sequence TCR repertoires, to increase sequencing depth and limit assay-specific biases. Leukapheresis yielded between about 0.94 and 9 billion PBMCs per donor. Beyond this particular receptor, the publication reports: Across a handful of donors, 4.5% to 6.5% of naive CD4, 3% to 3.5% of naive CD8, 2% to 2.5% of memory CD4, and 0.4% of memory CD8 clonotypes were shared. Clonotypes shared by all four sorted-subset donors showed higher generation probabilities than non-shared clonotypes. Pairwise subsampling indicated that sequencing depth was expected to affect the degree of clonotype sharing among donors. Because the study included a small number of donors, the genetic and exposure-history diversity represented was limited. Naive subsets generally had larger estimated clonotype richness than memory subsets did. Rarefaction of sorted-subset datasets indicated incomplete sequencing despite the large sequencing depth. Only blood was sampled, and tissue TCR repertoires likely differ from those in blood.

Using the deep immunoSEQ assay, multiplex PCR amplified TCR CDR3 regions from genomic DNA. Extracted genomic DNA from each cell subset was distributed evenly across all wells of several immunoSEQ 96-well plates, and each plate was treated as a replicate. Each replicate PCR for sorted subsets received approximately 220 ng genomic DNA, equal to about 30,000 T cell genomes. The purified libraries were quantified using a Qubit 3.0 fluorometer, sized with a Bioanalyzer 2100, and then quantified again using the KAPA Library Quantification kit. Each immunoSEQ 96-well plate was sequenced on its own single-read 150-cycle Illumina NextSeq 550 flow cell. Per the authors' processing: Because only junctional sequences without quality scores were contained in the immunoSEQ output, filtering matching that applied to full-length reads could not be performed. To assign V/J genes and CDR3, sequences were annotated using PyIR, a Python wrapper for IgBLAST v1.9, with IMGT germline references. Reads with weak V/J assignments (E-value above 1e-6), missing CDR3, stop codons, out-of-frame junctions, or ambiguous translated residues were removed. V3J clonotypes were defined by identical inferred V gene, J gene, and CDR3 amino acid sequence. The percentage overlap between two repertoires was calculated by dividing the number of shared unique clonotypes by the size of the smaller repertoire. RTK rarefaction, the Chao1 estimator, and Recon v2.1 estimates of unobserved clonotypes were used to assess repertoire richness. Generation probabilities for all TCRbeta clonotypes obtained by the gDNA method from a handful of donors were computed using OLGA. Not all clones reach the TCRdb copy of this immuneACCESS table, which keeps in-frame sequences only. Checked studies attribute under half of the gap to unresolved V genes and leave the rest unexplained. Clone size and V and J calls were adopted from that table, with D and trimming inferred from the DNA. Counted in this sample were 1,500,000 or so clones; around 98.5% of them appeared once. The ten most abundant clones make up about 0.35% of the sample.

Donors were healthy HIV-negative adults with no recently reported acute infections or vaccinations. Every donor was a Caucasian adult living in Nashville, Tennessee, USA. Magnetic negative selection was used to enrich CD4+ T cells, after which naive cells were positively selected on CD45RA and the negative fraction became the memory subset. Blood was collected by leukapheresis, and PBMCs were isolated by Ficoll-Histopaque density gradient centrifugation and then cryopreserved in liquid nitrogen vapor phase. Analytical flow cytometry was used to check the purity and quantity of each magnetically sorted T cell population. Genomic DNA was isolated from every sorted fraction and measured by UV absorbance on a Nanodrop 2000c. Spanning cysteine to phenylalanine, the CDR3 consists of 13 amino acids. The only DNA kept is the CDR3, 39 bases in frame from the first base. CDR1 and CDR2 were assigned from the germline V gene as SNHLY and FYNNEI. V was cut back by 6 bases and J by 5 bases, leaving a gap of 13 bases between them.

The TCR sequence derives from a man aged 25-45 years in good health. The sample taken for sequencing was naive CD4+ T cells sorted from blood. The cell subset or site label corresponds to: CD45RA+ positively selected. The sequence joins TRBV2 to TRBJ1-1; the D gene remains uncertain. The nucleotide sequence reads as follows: TGTGCCAGCAGCTCCGCCCGACCAACTGAAGCTTTCTTT. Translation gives CASSSARPTEAFF.